The 20 T cell receptor beta chains given below trace back to one sample, sequenced in a study of T-cell reconstitution after alpha-beta-depleted transplantation in children. As it was prepared, the TCRbeta library received unique molecular identifiers. Using its own MiXCR run on the PCR reads, TCRdb lists one record per CDR3 protein. Of 610,000 or so distinct CDR3 sequences listed, roughly a quarter were seen once; the top ten hold approximately 39%. The sequenced sample was PBMCs, obtained before TCRalphabeta/CD19-depleted stem cell transplant. These TCRs come from a boy in the first two years of life with Wiskott-Aldrich syndrome, due to receive a stem cell transplant.

The genes are TRBV20-1 and TRBJ1-4; D is possibly TRBD1 (6 bases). V gave up 1 base and J gave up 8 bases, with 11 bases separating them. The CDR3 is 13 residues long. Germline-derived CDR1 and CDR2 are DFQATT and SNEGSKA (reference sequence). The CDR3 loop is CSARARGEEKLFF. The CDR3 bases are TGCAGTGCTAGAGCTAGGGGGGAAGAAAAACTGTTTTTT.

The rearrangement uses TRBV4-2 and TRBJ2-7; D perhaps matches TRBD2 (5 bases). The germline V gene encodes CDR1 LGHNA and CDR2 YNFKEQ. CDR3 length equals 16 residues. V lost 2 bases, J lost 4 bases, and 18 bases lay in between. In DNA form, the CDR3 reads TGTGCCAGCAGCCAAATAATGAACGAGGGTACGTACGAGCAGTACTTC. Protein product: CASSQIMNEGTYEQYF.

CDR3 region: CASSPPGGGYYEQYF. As DNA, the CDR3 is TGTGCCAGCAGCCCCCCCGGGGGAGGCTACTACGAGCAGTACTTC. V usage is TRBV12-3 or TRBV12-4 and J usage is TRBJ2-7, with TRBD2 as a possible D gene (6 bases). This CDR3 region has 15 residues. V was shortened by 6 bases and J by 3 bases, with 18 bases between the two germline ends.

The chain employs TRBV2 and TRBJ2-1, with TRBD2 identical over 14 bases. The V gene's germline CDR1 is SNHLY and CDR2 FYNNEI. This CDR3 contains 16 residues. V was clipped by 7 bases and J by 5 bases; unmatched bases: 7. The CDR3 reads CASKGLAGEWHNEQFF. The CDR3 coding sequence is TGTGCCAGCAAGGGACTAGCGGGAGAGTGGCACAATGAGCAGTTCTTC. Together with reference TRBV2 and TRBJ2-1, the CDR3 gives the full variable domain: EPEVTQTPSHQVTQMGQEVILRCVPISNHLYFYWYRQILGQKVEFLVSFYNNEISEKSEIFDDQFSVERPDGSNFTLKIRSTKLEDSAMYFCASKGLAGEWHNEQFFGPGTRLTVL.

This clonotype was seen only a few times. V gene TRBV10-3 combines with J gene TRBJ2-1; TRBD2 aligns across 7 bases. This CDR3 contains 14 residues. The germline V gene has CDR1 ENHRY and CDR2 SYGVKD. V shed 0 bases, J shed 13 bases, and the junction held 9 bases outside the gene matches. This CDR3 reads CAISESPGGAGQFF. The DNA of the CDR3 is TGTGCCATCAGTGAGTCCCCGGGAGGTGCCGGACAGTTCTTC.

This clonotype was seen a handful of times. V and J are TRBV11-3 and TRBJ1-2, with 10 bases identical to TRBD1. This CDR3 has 15 residues. The V gene's germline CDR1 is SGHNT and CDR2 YENEEA. V shed 5 bases and J 8 bases; nucleotides not matched to a gene: 11. DNA of the CDR3: TGTGCCAGCAGCCCCGGGGACAGGGGCAATGGGGGCTACACCTTC. This codes for CASSPGDRGNGGYTF.

The chain carries TRBV10-3 and TRBJ2-3; TRBD1 matches at 10 bases. After removal of 7 bases from V and 0 bases from J, the junction contained 1 base not matched to a gene. Per the germline V gene, CDR1 is ENHRY and CDR2 is SYGVKD. This CDR3 has 14 amino acids. This CDR3 reads CAITGQGSTDTQYF. CDR3 bases: TGTGCCATCACGGGACAGGGGAGCACAGATACGCAGTATTTT.

V usage is TRBV29-1 and J usage is TRBJ2-1, with no clear D. The length of the CDR3 is 13 residues. Germline assignment: CDR1 SQVTM and CDR2 ANQGSEA. V was clipped by 2 bases and J by 4 bases, with 9 bases between them. As DNA, the CDR3 is TGCAGCGTTGAATACGTCGGATACAATGAGCAGTTCTTC. Its protein product is CSVEYVGYNEQFF.

This chain connects TRBV12-3 or TRBV12-4 to TRBJ1-4; 7 bases agree with TRBD1. The CDR3 totals 15 residues. Unmatched junction bases numbered 10, after V lost 4 bases and J lost 8 bases. The CDR3 DNA sequence: TGTGCCAGCAGTTATCTAGGGGGCGCGAACGAAAAACTGTTTTTT. It is translated as CASSYLGGANEKLFF.

Comment on this clonotype: Mismatch with germline at one junction end may stem from a read error. The chain combines TRBV5-1 with TRBJ2-5, with D possibly matching TRBD2 (6 bases). CDR1 and CDR2 (germline): SGHRS, YFSETQ. The CDR3 runs to 11 residues. DNA of the CDR3: TGCGCCAGCAGCACGGGAGAGACCCTGTACTTC. Translation gives CASSTGETLYF.

The rearrangement links TRBV20-1 to TRBJ2-1; TRBD2 matches at 9 bases. V lost 0 bases, J lost 5 bases, and 17 bases stayed unmatched. The CDR3 contains 19 residues. Per the germline V gene, CDR1 is DFQATT and CDR2 is SNEGSKA (reference sequence). CDR3 sequence reads: CSARDLARDSGSINNEQFF. Written as DNA, the CDR3 is TGCAGTGCTAGAGATCTCGCCAGGGATAGCGGGAGTATCAACAATGAGCAGTTCTTC.

This clonotype was recorded a few times. The chain employs TRBV20-1 and TRBJ1-2, with 8 bases matching TRBD1. Looked up from germline, CDR1 is DFQATT and CDR2 is SNEGSKA (reference sequence). V was clipped by 0 bases and J by 5 bases; unmatched bases: 2. There are 13 residues in the CDR3. CDR3 in amino acids: CSARDDRGYGYTF. For the CDR3, the DNA is TGCAGTGCTAGAGATGACAGGGGTTATGGCTACACCTTC.

V usage is TRBV7-8 and J usage is TRBJ2-5; D gene uncertain. Trimming removed 5 bases from V and 7 bases from J, with 11 bases in between. The CDR3 consists of 12 residues. CDR1 is SGHVS, CDR2 FQNEAQ, per germline. The CDR3 loop reads CASSPGYGTQYF. CDR3 nucleotide sequence: TGTGCCAGCAGCCCAGGATACGGGACCCAGTACTTC.

V and J are TRBV20-1 and TRBJ1-1; 7 bases map to TRBD1. V trimming: 3 bases; J trimming: 5 bases; junction bases outside the gene matches: 15. The CDR3 length is 16 residues. The V gene's germline CDR1 is DFQATT and CDR2 SNEGSKA (reference sequence). CDR3 in amino acids: CSASSPSKQGNTEAFF. Here the CDR3 DNA reads TGCAGTGCTAGTTCACCATCAAAACAGGGGAATACTGAAGCTTTCTTT.

The chain couples TRBV15 to TRBJ1-1, with D hard to call. V lost 0 bases and J 4 bases, leaving 6 bases between the germline ends. The CDR3 spans 13 residues. Germline V lookup: CDR1 LNHNV, CDR2 YYDKDF (reference sequence). The CDR3 here is CATSRDLPTEAFF. CDR3 nucleotides: TGTGCCACCAGCAGAGATCTTCCCACTGAAGCTTTCTTT.

About this clonotype: An end of the junction does not agree with germline; a read error may underlie this. V usage is TRBV11-2 and J usage is TRBJ2-7; TRBD2 aligns across 9 bases. CDR1 SGHAT and CDR2 FQNNGV come from the germline V gene. The CDR3 sequence is 19 residues long. The CDR3 region is CASSRPPRSGRTSTYEHYF. CDR3 sequence (DNA): TGTGCCAGCAGCCGCCCCCCGAGAAGCGGGAGGACCTCAACCTACGAGCACTACTTC.

This clonotype turned up a few times. V and J are TRBV7-3 and TRBJ1-5; D may be TRBD1 (5 bases). V lost 5 bases, J lost 7 bases, and 12 bases lay in between. Germline V lookup: CDR1 SGHTA, CDR2 FQGTGA. The CDR3 runs 13 residues. CDR3: CASSQGRGQPQHF. The CDR3 DNA reads as TGTGCCAGCAGCCAGGGCCGGGGACAGCCCCAGCATTTT.

In its sample, this clonotype was seen a few times. This chain links TRBV15 with TRBJ2-7; 8 bases fit TRBD1. This CDR3 has 13 amino acids. V lost 0 bases and J lost 6; bases outside the gene matches: 1. Germline V gene lookup returns CDR1 LNHNV and CDR2 YYDKDF (reference sequence). The CDR3 reads CATSRDTGGEQYF. The CDR3 DNA reads TGTGCCACCAGCAGAGATACAGGGGGCGAGCAGTACTTC.

This clonotype was picked up a small number of times. The chain couples TRBV4-2 to TRBJ2-7; D possibly corresponds to TRBD2 (5 bases). Germline CDR1 and CDR2: LGHNA and YNFKEQ. V lost 1 base, J lost 5 bases, and 18 bases lay in between. The CDR3 has 16 amino acids. The chain's CDR3 is CASSQVSYGGGHEQYF. CDR3 coding DNA: TGTGCCAGCAGCCAAGTATCGTACGGAGGTGGTCACGAGCAGTACTTC.

This clonotype was observed a handful of times. J is TRBJ2-1 and V is TRBV5-1; possibly TRBD2 for D (5 bases). The CDR3 length is 15 residues. Per germline, CDR1 SGHRS and CDR2 YFSETQ. V was pared by 0 bases and J by 6 bases, with 13 bases between. The CDR3 loop is CASSLESSRFNEQFF. As DNA, the CDR3 is TGCGCCAGCAGCTTGGAGTCTAGCCGGTTCAATGAGCAGTTCTTC.